This T cell receptor (beta chain) was found in a study of OX40 agonist ivuxolimab in advanced cancers. Repertoires were generated with immunoSEQ multiplex PCR, while TCRdb's copy carries only in-frame clones and drops some. The sample records roughly 63,000 clones, 85% to 90% being singletons. V was pared by 5 bases and J by 8 bases, with 5 bases of the junction left unmatched. The CDR3 has 13 amino acids. The germline gives CDR1 SEHNR, CDR2 FQNEAQ (reference sequence). The TCR was taken from an adult with an advanced solid tumor such as melanoma, head and neck, liver or kidney cancer. The gene calls are TRBV7-9 and TRBJ2-1; 8 bases agree with TRBD2. The sequenced sample was CD4+ or CD8+ T cells sorted from blood, obtained in a trial of the OX40 agonist ivuxolimab. This CDR3 is CASSPETSDEQFF. CDR3 DNA sequence: TGTGCCAGCAGCCCCGAGACTAGCGATGAGCAGTTCTTC.